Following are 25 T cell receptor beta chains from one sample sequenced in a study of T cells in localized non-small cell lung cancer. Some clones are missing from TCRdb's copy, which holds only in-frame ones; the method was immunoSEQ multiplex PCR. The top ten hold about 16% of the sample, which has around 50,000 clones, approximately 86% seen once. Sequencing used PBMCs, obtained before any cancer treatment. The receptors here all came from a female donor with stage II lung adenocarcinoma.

The DNA of the CDR3 is TGTGCCAGCAGTGGTCGACTAGTTTCCGATGAGCAGTTCTTC. Its protein is CASSGRLVSDEQFF. This chain links TRBV27 with TRBJ2-1; TRBD2 is a possible D gene (6 bases). The germline V gene has CDR1 MNHEY and CDR2 SMNVEV (reference sequence). This CDR3 is built from 14 residues. Trimming removed 5 bases at V and 8 bases at J, with 16 bases between.

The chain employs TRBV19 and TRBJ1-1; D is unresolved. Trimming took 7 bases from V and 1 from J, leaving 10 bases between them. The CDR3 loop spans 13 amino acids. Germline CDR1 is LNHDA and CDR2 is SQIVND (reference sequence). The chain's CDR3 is CASTLVGNTEAFF. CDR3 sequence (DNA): TGTGCCAGTACCCTCGTGGGGAACACTGAAGCTTTCTTT.

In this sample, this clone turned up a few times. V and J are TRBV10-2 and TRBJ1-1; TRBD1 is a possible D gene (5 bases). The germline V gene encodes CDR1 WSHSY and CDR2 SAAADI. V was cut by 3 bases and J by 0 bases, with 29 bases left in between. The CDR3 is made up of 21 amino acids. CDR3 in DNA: TGCGCCAGCAGTGAAGGCGGGCGGGGTACCTACGGGACCTATATGAACACTGAAGCTTTCTTT. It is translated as CASSEGGRGTYGTYMNTEAFF.

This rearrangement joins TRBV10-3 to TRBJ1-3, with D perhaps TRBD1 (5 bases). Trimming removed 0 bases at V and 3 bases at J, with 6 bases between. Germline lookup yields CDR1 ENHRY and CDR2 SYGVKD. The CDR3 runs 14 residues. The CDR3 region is CAISESTGGNTIYF. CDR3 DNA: TGTGCCATCAGTGAGTCCACAGGTGGAAACACCATATATTTT.

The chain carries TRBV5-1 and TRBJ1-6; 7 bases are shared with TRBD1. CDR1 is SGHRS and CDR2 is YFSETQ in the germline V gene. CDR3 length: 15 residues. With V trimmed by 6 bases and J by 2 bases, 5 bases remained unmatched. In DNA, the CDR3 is TGCGCCAGCAACGATGGGACAGCCTATAATTCACCCCTCCACTTT. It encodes CASNDGTAYNSPLHF.

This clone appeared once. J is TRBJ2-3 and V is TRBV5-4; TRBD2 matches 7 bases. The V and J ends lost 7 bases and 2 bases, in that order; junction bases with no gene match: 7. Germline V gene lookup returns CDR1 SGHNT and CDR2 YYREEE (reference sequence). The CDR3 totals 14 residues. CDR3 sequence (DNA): TGTGCCAGCGGGAGGGACTCCAACACAGATACGCAGTATTTT. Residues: CASGRDSNTDTQYF.

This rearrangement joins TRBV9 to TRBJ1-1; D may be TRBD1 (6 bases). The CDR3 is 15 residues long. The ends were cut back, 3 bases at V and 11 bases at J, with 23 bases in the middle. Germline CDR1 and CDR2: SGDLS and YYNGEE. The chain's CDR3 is CASSASTRQEDVAFF. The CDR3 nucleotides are TGTGCCAGCAGCGCCTCTACACGACAGGAGGATGTCGCTTTCTTT.

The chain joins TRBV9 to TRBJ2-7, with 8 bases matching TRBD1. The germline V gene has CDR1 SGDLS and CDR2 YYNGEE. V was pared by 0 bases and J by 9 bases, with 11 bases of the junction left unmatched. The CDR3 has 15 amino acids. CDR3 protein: CASSVGAGGEIRQYF. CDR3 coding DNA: TGTGCCAGCAGCGTAGGGGCAGGGGGCGAGATAAGGCAGTACTTC.

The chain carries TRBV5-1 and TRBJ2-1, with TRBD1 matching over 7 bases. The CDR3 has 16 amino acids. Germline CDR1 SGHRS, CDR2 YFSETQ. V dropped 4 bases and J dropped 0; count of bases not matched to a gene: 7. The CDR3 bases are TGCGCCAGCAGCACAGGACAGGCAATCTCCTACAATGAGCAGTTCTTC. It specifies CASSTGQAISYNEQFF. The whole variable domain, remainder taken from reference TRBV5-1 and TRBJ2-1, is KAGVTQTPRYLIKTRGQQVTLSCSPISGHRSVSWYQQTPGQGLQFLFEYFSETQRNKGNFPGRFSGRQFSNSRSEMNVSTLELGDSALYLCASSTGQAISYNEQFFGPGTRLTVL.

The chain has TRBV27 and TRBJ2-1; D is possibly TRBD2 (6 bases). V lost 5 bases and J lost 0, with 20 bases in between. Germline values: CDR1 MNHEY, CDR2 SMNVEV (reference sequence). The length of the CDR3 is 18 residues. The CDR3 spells CASSTTFGGRSSYNEQFF. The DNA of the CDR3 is TGTGCCAGCAGTACCACTTTCGGGGGACGAAGCTCCTACAATGAGCAGTTCTTC.

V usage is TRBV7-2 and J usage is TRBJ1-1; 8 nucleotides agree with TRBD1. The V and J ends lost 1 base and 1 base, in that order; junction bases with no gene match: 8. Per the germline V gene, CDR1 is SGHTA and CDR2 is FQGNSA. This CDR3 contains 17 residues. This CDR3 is CASSLGLRTGRNTEAFF. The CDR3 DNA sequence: TGTGCCAGCAGCTTAGGCCTTAGGACAGGGAGGAACACTGAAGCTTTCTTT.

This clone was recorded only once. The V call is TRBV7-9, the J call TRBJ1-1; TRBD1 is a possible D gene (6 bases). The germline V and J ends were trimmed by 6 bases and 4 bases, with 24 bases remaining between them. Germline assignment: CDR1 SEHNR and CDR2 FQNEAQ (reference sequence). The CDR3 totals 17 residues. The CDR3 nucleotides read TGTGCCAGCAGTTATCAAATACGGACAGAAAAGTCCACTGAAGCTTTCTTT. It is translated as CASSYQIRTEKSTEAFF.

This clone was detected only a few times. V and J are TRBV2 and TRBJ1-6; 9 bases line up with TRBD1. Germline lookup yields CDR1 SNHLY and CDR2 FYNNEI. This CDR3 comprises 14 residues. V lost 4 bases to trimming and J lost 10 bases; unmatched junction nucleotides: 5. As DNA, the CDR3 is TGTGCCAGCAGTGTAGACAGGGGGGGGTCACCCCTCCACTTT. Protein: CASSVDRGGSPLHF.

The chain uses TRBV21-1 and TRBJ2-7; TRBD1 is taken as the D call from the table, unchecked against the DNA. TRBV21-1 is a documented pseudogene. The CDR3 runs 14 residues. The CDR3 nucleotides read TGTGCCAGCAGCTGCCCCGGGACAGATTACGAGCAGTACTTC. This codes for CASSCPGTDYEQYF.

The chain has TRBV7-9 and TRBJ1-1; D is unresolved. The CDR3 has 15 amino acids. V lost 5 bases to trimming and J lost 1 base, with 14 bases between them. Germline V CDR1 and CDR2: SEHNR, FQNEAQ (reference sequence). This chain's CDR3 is CASSRIRETNTEAFF. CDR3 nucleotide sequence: TGTGCCAGCAGCCGTATCCGGGAGACGAACACTGAAGCTTTCTTT.

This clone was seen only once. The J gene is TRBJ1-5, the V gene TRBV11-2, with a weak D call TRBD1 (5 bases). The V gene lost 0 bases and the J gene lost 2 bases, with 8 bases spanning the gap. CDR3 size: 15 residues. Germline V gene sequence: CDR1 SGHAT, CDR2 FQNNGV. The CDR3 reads CASSLDGAGNQPQHF. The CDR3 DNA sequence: TGTGCCAGCAGCTTAGATGGGGCAGGCAATCAGCCCCAGCATTTT.

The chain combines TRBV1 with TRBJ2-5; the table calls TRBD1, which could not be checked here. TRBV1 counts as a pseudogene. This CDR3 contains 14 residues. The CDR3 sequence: CTSSGKTGRETQYF. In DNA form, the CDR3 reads TGCACCAGCAGCGGCAAGACAGGGCGGGAGACCCAGTACTTC.

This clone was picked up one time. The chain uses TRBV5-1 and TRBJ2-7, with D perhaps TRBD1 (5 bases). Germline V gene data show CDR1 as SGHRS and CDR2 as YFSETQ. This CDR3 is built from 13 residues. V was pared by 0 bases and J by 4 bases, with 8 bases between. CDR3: CASSLVPGYEQYF. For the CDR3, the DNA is TGCGCCAGCAGCTTGGTCCCAGGGTACGAGCAGTACTTC.

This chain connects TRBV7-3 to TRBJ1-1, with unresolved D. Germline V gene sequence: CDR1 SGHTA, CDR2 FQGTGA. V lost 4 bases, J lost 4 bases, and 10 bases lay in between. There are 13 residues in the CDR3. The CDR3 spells CASSSHPGTEAFF. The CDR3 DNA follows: TGTGCCAGCAGCTCACACCCCGGCACTGAAGCTTTCTTT.

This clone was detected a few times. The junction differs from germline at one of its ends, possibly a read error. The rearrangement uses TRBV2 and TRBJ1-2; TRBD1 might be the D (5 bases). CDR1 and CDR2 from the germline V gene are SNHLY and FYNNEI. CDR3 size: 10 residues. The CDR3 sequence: CASSEGDADF. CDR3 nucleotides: TGTGCCAGCAGTGAAGGGGACGCGGACTTC. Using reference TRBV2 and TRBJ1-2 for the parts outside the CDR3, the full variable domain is EPEVTQTPSHQVTQMGQEVILRCVPISNHLYFYWYRQILGQKVEFLVSFYNNEISEKSEIFDDQFSVERPDGSNFTLKIRSTKLEDSAMYFCASSEGDADFGSGTRLTVV.

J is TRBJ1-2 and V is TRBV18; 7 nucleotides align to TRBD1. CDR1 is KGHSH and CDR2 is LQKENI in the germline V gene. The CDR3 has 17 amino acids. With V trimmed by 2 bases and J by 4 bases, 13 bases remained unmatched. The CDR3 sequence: CASSPVSTGENGYGYTF. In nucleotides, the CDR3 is TGTGCCAGCTCACCAGTTTCCACAGGGGAGAACGGCTATGGCTACACCTTC.

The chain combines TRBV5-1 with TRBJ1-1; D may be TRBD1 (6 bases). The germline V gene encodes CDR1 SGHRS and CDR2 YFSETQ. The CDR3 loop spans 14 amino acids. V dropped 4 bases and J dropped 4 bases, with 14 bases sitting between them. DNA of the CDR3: TGCGCCAGCAGCGTACAGGGAGAGGTCACTGAAGCTTTCTTT. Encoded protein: CASSVQGEVTEAFF.

Written as DNA, the CDR3 is TGTGCCAGCAGCTTTGAGGGCAGAATGAACACTGAAGCTTTCTTT. It codes for CASSFEGRMNTEAFF. The rearrangement links TRBV5-6 to TRBJ1-1; D is uncertain. V was cut by 2 bases and J by 0 bases, with 11 bases left in between. There are 15 residues in the CDR3. In germline, CDR1 is SGHDT, CDR2 YYEEEE.

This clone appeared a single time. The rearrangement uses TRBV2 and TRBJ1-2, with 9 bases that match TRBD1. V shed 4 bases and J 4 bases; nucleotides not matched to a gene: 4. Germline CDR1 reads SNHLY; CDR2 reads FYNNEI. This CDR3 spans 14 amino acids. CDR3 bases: TGTGCCAGCAGTGGTACAGGGGGCGGCTATGGCTACACCTTC. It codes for CASSGTGGGYGYTF.

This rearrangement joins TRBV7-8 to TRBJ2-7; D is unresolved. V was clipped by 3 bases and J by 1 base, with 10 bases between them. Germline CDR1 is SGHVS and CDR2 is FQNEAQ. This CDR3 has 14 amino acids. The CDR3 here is CASSFLTQSYEQYF. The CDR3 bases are TGTGCCAGCAGCTTCCTTACACAGTCCTACGAGCAGTACTTC.